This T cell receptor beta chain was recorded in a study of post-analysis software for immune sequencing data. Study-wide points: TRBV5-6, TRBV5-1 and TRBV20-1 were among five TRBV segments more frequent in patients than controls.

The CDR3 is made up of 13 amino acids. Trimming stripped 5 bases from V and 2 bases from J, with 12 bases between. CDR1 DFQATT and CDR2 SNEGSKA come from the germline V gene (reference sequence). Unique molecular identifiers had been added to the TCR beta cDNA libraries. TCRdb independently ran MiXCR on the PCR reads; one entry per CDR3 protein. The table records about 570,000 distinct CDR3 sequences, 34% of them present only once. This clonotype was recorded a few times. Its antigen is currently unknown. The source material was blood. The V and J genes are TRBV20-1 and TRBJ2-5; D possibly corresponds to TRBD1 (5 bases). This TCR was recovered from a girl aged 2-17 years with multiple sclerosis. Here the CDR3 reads CSARQTEQETQYF. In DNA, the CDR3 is TGCAGTGCTCGACAGACAGAGCAAGAGACCCAGTACTTC.